This T cell receptor beta chain was retrieved from a study of blood T cell repertoires in COVID-19. Overall study context: Samples taken during acute and convalescent COVID-19 were collected in the United States, Italy and Spain. T cells, B-cell-depleted T cells, or PBMCs provided the cDNA or gDNA that served as material.

Germline-derived CDR1 and CDR2 are SGHTA and FQGNSA. The CDR3 sequence is 15 residues long. J was trimmed by 3 bases and V by 4 bases; bases with no gene match: 2. Profiled with immunoSEQ multiplex PCR; TCRdb holds only in-frame clones, not every one. The sample includes over 130,000 clones, roughly 81% of them seen just once. V gene TRBV7-2 combines with J gene TRBJ2-7; 14 nucleotides agree with TRBD2. This TCR derives from a woman between 50 and 59 years old with acute COVID-19. Input material: PBMCs or T cells enriched from blood (not recorded which). The CDR3: CASSWGTSGGYEQYF. DNA for the CDR3: TGTGCCAGCAGCTGGGGGACTAGCGGGGGCTACGAGCAGTACTTC.